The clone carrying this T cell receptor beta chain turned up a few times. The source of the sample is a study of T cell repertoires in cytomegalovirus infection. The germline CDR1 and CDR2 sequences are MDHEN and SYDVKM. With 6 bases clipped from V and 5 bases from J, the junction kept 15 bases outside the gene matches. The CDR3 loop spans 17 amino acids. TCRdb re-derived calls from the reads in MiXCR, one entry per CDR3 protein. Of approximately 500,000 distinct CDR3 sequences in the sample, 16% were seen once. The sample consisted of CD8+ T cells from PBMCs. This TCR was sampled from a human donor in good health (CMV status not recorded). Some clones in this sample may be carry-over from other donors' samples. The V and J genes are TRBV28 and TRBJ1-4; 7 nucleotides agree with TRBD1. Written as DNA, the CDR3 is TGTGCCAGCAGCACCACACAGGGGCCGGACTTCAATGAAAAACTGTTTTTT. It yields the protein CASSTTQGPDFNEKLFF.